Below, one T cell receptor (beta chain) is given with its context. There is no known antigen for this receptor. Base qualities were left out, and no much larger clone turns up one base away. This record belongs to a study of CD8 T cells in ankylosing spondylitis listed by TCRdb under 2017. About the study as a whole: The study profiled T cell receptor beta repertoires in healthy donors and ankylosing spondylitis patients to find disease-linked TCR variants. The whole study cohort included over a hundred healthy donors and some 27 ankylosing spondylitis patients. Peripheral blood was sampled, and synovial fluid was also collected from ankylosing spondylitis patients.

What the study reported, not specific to this receptor: Some motif variants had previously been reported in the synovial fluid and blood of reactive arthritis patients, which suggests shared mechanisms of disease initiation. According to the report, matched synovial fluid samples from ankylosing spondylitis patients were significantly enriched for the disease-linked clones. A TCR beta motif of roughly 8 highly homologous amino acid variants appeared characteristic of blood from ankylosing spondylitis patients. The disease-linked clones showed a CD8+ phenotype and occurred at relatively low frequencies in peripheral blood.

The CDR3, from cysteine to phenylalanine, totals 16 residues. Only CDR3 DNA remains: 48 bases, in frame from the first base. CDR1 SGHTA and CDR2 FQGNSA are derived from the germline V gene. V sheds 5 bases and J sheds 2 bases, leaving 16 bases between their ends. Sequencing was carried out with an Illumina HiSeq 2500. Quantitative 5'-RACE with molecular barcodes was the method used to prepare the TCR beta libraries. The paper's processing steps were these. To identify disease-linked TCR variants, a new computational method was used, one built on a probabilistic model of VDJ rearrangement. TCRdb ran its own pipeline on the public reads, namely fastp trimming at Q25 and MiXCR clone calling, and kept in-frame beta chains. Rows are combined by CDR3 protein, so each entry shows the most common genes and DNA. The authors' filters were not applied to this entry. The sample table shows some 250,000 distinct CDR3 sequences, and under 30% are seen once. Clones ranked in the top ten supply over 0.55% of the sample.

The specimen was blood, either unsorted or a sorted T cell fraction (not recorded which). This clonotype was obtained from a male donor with ankylosing spondylitis or in good health (not recorded which). The chain joins TRBV7-2 to TRBJ2-1; a tentative D call is TRBD1 (5 bases match). The bases are TGTGCCAGCAGCAAAAGGCCAGGGTGGACCTACAATGAGCAGTTCTTC. It translates to CASSKRPGWTYNEQFF.